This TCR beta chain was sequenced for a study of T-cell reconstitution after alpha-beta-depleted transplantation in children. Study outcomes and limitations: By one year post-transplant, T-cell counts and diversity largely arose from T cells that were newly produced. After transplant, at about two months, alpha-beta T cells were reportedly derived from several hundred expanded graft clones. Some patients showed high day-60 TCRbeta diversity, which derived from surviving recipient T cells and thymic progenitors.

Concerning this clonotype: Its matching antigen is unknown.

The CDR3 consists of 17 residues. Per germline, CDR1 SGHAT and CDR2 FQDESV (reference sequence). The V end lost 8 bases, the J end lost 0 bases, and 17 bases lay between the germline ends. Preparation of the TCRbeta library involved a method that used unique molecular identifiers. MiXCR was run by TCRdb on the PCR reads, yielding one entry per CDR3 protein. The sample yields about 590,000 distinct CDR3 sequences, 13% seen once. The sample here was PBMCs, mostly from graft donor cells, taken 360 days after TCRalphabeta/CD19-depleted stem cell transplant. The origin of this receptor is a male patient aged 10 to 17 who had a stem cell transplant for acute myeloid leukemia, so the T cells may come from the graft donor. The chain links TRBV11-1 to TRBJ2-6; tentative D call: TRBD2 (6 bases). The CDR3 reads CASSFTGGSSGANVLTF. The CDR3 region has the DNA TGTGCCAGCTCCTTTACCGGGGGAAGCTCTGGGGCCAACGTCCTGACTTTC.